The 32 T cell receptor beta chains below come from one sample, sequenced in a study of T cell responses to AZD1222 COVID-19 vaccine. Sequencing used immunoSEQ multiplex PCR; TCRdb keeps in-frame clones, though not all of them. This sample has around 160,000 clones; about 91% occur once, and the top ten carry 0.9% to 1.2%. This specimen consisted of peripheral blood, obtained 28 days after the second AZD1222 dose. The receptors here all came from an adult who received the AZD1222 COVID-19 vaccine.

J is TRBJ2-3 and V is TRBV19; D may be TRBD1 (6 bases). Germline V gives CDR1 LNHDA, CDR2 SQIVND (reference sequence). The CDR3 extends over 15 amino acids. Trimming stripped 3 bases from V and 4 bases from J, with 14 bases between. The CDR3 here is CASSMGFRGADTQYF. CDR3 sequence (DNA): TGTGCCAGTAGTATGGGATTCAGGGGCGCAGATACGCAGTATTTT.

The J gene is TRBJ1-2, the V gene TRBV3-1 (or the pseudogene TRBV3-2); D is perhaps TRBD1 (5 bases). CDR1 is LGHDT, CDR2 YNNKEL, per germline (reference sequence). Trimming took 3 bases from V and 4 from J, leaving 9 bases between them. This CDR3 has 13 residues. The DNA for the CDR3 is TGTGCCAGCAGCCATGACACAGGCTATGGCTACACCTTC. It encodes CASSHDTGYGYTF.

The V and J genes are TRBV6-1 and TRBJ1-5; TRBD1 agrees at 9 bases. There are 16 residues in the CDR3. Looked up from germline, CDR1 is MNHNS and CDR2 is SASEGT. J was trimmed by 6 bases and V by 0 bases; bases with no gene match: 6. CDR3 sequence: CASSEAIGQGRQPQHF. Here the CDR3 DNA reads TGTGCCAGCAGTGAAGCGATTGGACAGGGGCGTCAGCCCCAGCATTTT.

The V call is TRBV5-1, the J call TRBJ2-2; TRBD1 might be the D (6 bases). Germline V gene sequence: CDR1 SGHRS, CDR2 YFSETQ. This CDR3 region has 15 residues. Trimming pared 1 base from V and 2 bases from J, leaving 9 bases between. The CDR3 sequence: CASSLRDTNTGELFF. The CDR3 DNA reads TGCGCCAGCAGCTTGCGGGACACCAACACCGGGGAGCTGTTTTTT.

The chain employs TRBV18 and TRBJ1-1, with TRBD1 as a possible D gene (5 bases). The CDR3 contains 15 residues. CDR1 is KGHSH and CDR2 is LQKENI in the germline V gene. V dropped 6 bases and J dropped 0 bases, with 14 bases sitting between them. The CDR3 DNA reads TGTGCCAGCTCCCTTAATCTGGGGGTGAACACTGAAGCTTTCTTT. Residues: CASSLNLGVNTEAFF.

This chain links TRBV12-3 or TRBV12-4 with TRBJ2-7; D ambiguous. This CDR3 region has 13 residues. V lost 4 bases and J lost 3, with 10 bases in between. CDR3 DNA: TGTGCCAGCAGTTCGTACAGTTACTACGAGCAGTACTTC. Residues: CASSSYSYYEQYF.

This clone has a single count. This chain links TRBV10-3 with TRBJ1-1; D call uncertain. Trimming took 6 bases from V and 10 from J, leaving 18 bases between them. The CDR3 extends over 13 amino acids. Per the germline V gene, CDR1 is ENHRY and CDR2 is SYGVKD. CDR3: CAISPEQQRRAFF. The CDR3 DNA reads TGTGCCATCAGCCCCGAACAACAGAGGAGAGCTTTCTTT.

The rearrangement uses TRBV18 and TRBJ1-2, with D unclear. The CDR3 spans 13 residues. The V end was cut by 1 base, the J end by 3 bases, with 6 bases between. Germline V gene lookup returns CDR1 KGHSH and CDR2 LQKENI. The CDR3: CASSPRTDYGYTF. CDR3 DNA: TGTGCCAGCTCACCACGAACAGACTATGGCTACACCTTC.

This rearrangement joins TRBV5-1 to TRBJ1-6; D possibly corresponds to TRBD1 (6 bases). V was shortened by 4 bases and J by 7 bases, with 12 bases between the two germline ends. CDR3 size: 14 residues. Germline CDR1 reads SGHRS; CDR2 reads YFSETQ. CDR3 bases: TGCGCCAGCAGCGCCAGGGGAACAAATTCACCCCTCCACTTT. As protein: CASSARGTNSPLHF.

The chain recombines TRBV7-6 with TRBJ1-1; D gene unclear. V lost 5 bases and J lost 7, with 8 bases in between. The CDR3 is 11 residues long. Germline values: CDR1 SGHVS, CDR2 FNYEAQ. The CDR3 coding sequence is TGTGCCAGCAGCCGAGAGGTTGAAGCTTTCTTT. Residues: CASSREVEAFF.

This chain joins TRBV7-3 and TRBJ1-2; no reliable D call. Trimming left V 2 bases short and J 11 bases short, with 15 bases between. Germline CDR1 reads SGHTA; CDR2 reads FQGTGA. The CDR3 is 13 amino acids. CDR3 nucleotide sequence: TGTGCCAGCAGCTTATCTGGCAGGAAGTCATACACCTTC. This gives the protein CASSLSGRKSYTF.

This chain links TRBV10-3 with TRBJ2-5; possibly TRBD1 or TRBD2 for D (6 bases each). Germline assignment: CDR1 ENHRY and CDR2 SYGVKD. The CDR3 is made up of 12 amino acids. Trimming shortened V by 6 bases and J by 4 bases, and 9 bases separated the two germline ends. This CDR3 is CAISGGRETQYF. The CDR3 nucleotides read TGTGCCATCAGCGGGGGCAGAGAGACCCAGTACTTC.

The CDR3 loop reads CASTSTRAGYTF. The CDR3 DNA follows: TGTGCCAGCACCTCAACCCGGGCTGGCTACACCTTC. This chain connects TRBV6-6 to TRBJ1-2; D unclear. Trimming took off 7 bases at V and 7 bases at J, with 13 bases between the two ends. The CDR3 has 12 residues. Germline V gives CDR1 MNHNY, CDR2 SVGAGI (reference sequence).

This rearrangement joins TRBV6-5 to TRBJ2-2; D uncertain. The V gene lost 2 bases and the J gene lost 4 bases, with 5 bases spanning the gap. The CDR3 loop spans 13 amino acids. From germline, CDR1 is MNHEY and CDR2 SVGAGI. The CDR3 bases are TGTGCCAGCAGTTACAGAGGCACCGGGGAGCTGTTTTTT. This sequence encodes CASSYRGTGELFF.

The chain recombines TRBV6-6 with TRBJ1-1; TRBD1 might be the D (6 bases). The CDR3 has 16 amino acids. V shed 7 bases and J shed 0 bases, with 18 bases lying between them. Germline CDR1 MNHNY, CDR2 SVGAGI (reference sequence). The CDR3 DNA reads TGTGCCAGCATCCCGGGGGCATGGGCGATGAACACTGAAGCTTTCTTT. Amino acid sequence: CASIPGAWAMNTEAFF.

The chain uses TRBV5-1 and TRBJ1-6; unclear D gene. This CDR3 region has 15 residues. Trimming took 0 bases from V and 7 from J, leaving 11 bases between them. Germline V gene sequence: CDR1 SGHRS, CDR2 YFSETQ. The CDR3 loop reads CASSLATLGNSPLHF. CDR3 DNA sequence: TGCGCCAGCAGCTTGGCGACCCTGGGAAATTCACCCCTCCACTTT.

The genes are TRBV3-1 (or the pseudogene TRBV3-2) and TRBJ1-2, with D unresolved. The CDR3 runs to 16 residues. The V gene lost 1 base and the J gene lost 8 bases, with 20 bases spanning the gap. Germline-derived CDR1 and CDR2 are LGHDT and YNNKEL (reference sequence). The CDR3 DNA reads TGTGCCAGCAGCCAAGGGGGTGCAGCCTCCTATGGGGGCTACACCTTC. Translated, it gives CASSQGGAASYGGYTF.

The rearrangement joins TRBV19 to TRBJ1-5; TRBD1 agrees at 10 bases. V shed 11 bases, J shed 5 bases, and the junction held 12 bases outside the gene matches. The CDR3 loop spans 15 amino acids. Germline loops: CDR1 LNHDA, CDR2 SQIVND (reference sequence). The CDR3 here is CASLRIGQGDQPQHF. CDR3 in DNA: TGTGCCTCCCTCCGAATCGGACAGGGGGATCAGCCCCAGCATTTT.

The chain's CDR3 is CASTQGYRYNSPLHF. CDR3 nucleotides: TGTGCCAGCACCCAGGGGTACCGATATAATTCACCCCTCCACTTT. The genes are TRBV3-1 (or the pseudogene TRBV3-2) and TRBJ1-6; possibly TRBD1 for D (6 bases). The CDR3 spans 15 residues. The germline CDR1 and CDR2 sequences are LGHDT and YNNKEL (reference sequence). V was shortened by 7 bases and J by 4 bases, with 14 bases between the two germline ends.

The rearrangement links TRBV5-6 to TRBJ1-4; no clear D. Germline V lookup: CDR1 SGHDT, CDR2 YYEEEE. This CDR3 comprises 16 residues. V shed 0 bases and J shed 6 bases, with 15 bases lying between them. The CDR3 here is CASSLDGDYRDEKLFF. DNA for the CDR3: TGTGCCAGCAGCTTGGACGGGGATTATCGCGATGAAAAACTGTTTTTT.

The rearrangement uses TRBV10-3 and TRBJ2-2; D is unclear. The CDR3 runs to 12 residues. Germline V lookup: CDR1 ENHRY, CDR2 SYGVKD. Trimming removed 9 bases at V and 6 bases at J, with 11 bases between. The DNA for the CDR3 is TGTGCCATTCAACCTTCGGCCGGGGAGCTGTTTTTT. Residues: CAIQPSAGELFF.

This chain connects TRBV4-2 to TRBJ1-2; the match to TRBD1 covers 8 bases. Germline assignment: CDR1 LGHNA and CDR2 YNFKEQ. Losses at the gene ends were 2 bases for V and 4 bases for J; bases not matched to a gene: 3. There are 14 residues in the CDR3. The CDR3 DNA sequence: TGTGCCAGCAGCCAACCGGACAGGGCCTATGGCTACACCTTC. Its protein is CASSQPDRAYGYTF.

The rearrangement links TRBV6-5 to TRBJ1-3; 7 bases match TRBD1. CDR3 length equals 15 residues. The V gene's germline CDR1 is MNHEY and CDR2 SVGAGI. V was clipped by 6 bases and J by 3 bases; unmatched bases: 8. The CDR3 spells CASSPGTADGNTIYF. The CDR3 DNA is TGTGCCAGCAGCCCAGGGACAGCTGATGGAAACACCATATATTTT.

The CDR3 nucleotides are TGTGCCAGCAGCCAAGGCGCCGGGGAAGCTTTCTTT. This encodes CASSQGAGEAFF. The chain carries TRBV3-1 (or the pseudogene TRBV3-2) and TRBJ1-1; D gene unclear. Germline V CDR1 and CDR2: LGHDT, YNNKEL (reference sequence). The V end was cut by 1 base, the J end by 8 bases, with 8 bases between. The CDR3 runs 12 residues.

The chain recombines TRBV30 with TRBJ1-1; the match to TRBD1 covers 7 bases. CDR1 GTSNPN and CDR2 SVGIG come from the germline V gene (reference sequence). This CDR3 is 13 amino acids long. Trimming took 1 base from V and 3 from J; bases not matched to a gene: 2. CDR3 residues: CAWSADRDTEAFF. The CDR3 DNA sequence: TGTGCCTGGAGTGCCGACAGGGACACTGAAGCTTTCTTT. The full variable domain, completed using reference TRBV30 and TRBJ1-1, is SQTIHQWPATLVQPVGSPLSLECTVEGTSNPNLYWYRQAAGRGLQLLFYSVGIGQISSEVPQNLSASRPQDRQFILSSKKLLLSDSGFYLCAWSADRDTEAFFGQGTRLTVV.

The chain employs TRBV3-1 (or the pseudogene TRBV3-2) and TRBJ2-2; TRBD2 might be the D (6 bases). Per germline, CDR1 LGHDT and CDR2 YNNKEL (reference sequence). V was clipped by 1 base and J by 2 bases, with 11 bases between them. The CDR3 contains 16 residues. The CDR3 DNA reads TGTGCCAGCAGCCAAGGGGCAGGGACTAACACCGGGGAGCTGTTTTTT. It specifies CASSQGAGTNTGELFF.

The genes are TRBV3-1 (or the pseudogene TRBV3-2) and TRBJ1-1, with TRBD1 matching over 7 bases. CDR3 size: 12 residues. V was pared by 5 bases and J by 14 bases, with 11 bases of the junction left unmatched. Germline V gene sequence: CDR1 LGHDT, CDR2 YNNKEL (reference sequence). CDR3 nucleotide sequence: TGTGCCAGCAGCTATACAGGGGAGATCGCGTTCTTT. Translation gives CASSYTGEIAFF.

CDR3 residues: CASSLSSGGPYEQYF. The CDR3 DNA follows: TGTGCCAGCAGCTTGTCTAGCGGGGGGCCCTACGAGCAGTACTTC. The gene calls are TRBV7-3 and TRBJ2-7; TRBD2 aligns across 11 bases. This CDR3 is built from 15 residues. The V segment lost 3 bases and the J segment 2 bases; nucleotides outside the gene matches: 3. CDR1 and CDR2 from the germline V gene are SGHTA and FQGTGA.

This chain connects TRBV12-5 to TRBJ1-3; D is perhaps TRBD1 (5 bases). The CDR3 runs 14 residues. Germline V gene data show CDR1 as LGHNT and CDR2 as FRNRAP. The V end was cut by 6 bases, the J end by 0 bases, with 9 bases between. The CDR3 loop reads CASGRGISGNTIYF. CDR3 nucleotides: TGTGCTAGTGGGCGGGGGATCTCTGGAAACACCATATATTTT.

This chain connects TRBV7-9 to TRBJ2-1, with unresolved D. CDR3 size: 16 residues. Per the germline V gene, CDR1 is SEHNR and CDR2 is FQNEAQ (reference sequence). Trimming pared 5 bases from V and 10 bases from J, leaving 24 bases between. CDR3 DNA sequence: TGTGCCAGCAGCCCTACTATGCCCGGGCCGAAGGGAGAGCAGTTCTTC. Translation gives CASSPTMPGPKGEQFF.

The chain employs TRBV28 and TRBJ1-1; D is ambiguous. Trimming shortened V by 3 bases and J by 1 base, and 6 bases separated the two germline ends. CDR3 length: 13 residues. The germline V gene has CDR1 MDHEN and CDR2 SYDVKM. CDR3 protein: CASSFRANTEAFF. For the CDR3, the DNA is TGTGCCAGCAGTTTTAGGGCGAACACTGAAGCTTTCTTT. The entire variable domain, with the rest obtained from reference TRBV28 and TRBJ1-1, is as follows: DVKVTQSSRYLVKRTGEKVFLECVQDMDHENMFWYRQDPGLGLRLIYFSYDVKMKEKGDIPEGYSVSREKKERFSLILESASTNQTSMYLCASSFRANTEAFFGQGTRLTVV.

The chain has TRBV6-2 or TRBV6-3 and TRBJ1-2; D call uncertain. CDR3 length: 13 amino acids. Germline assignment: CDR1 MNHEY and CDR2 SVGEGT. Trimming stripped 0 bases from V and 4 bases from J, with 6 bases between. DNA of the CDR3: TGTGCCAGCAGTTACTCCAGCAGCTATGGCTACACCTTC. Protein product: CASSYSSSYGYTF.